One sample yielded the 24 T cell receptor beta chains listed below, sequenced in a study of blood T cell repertoires in COVID-19. Sequencing used immunoSEQ multiplex PCR; TCRdb keeps in-frame clones, though not all of them. The data show roughly 100,000 clones, with roughly 84% seen just once and approximately 2% held by the top ten. The sequenced material came from peripheral blood. The receptors were gathered from an older man with active or convalescent COVID-19.

The chain carries TRBV28 and TRBJ1-1, with TRBD1 identical over 9 bases. Germline V CDR1 and CDR2: MDHEN, SYDVKM. CDR3 size: 17 residues. V was clipped by 3 bases and J by 3 bases; unmatched bases: 11. The CDR3 DNA is TGTGCCAGCAGTTTTAGAGACAGGGGGATAATCGACACTGAAGCTTTCTTT. Its translation is CASSFRDRGIIDTEAFF.

The chain couples TRBV5-1 to TRBJ1-4; 10 nucleotides match TRBD1. J gave up 0 bases and V 9 bases, and 5 bases lay outside the gene matches. Germline assignment: CDR1 SGHRS and CDR2 YFSETQ. The CDR3 has 15 residues. The CDR3 DNA reads as TGCGCCATCCGGGACAGGGGTGCAACTAATGAAAAACTGTTTTTT. It specifies CAIRDRGATNEKLFF.

The chain uses TRBV6-6 and TRBJ2-3; 9 nucleotides agree with TRBD2. This CDR3 has 14 amino acids. Germline-derived CDR1 and CDR2 are MNHNY and SVGAGI (reference sequence). J gave up 7 bases and V 6 bases, and 8 bases lay outside the gene matches. The CDR3 spells CASSRAGGLNTQYF. The CDR3 DNA reads as TGTGCCAGCAGCCGCGCGGGGGGGCTAAATACGCAGTATTTT.

The chain has TRBV24-1 and TRBJ2-1; D may be TRBD1 (5 bases). Trimming left V 5 bases short and J 5 bases short, with 9 bases between. CDR3 length equals 13 residues. The germline V gene has CDR1 KGHDR and CDR2 SFDVKD. This CDR3 is CATSVAGNNEQFF. The DNA of the CDR3 is TGTGCCACCAGTGTGGCAGGGAACAATGAGCAGTTCTTC.

A few counts support this clone. The chain couples TRBV30 to TRBJ1-5; D gene uncertain. There are 14 residues in the CDR3. Between the trimmed V and J ends, which lost 2 bases and 0 bases, there was a span of 8 bases. Germline CDR1 GTSNPN, CDR2 SVGIG (reference sequence). This CDR3 reads CAWSNSFSNQPQHF. CDR3 nucleotide sequence: TGTGCCTGGAGTAACAGTTTTAGCAATCAGCCCCAGCATTTT.

This clone was recorded a few times. V gene TRBV7-8 combines with J gene TRBJ1-1; TRBD1 aligns across 9 bases. The CDR3 consists of 15 residues. CDR1 is SGHVS and CDR2 is FQNEAQ in the germline V gene. V shed 4 bases and J 3 bases; nucleotides not matched to a gene: 6. CDR3 sequence reads: CASSYGTGSDTEAFF. CDR3 DNA sequence: TGTGCCAGCAGCTACGGGACAGGGAGCGACACTGAAGCTTTCTTT.

This clone was observed at least ten times. Other DNA sequences from this sample encode an identical CDR3 as well. This chain links TRBV2 with TRBJ1-1, with TRBD1 as a possible D gene (5 bases). The germline gives CDR1 SNHLY, CDR2 FYNNEI. Trimming removed 8 bases from V and 4 bases from J, with 11 bases in between. The length of the CDR3 is 12 residues. The CDR3, as DNA: TGTGCCAGCGTTTCCGGGGGCACTGAAGCTTTCTTT. Protein: CASVSGGTEAFF.

V is TRBV28 and J is TRBJ2-2; TRBD1 matches 7 bases. The J segment lost 5 bases and the V segment lost 2 bases, leaving 5 bases of the junction unmatched. The germline V gene encodes CDR1 MDHEN and CDR2 SYDVKM. This CDR3 has 15 residues. For the CDR3, the DNA is TGTGCCAGCAGTTTAGCCCAGGGGGTGACCGGGGAGCTGTTTTTT. Amino acids: CASSLAQGVTGELFF.

This clone was counted a few times. The chain couples TRBV5-1 to TRBJ1-2; 8 bases are a match to TRBD1. The V gene end was trimmed by 4 bases and the J gene end by 5 bases; junction bases not matched to a gene: 7. Germline V gene lookup returns CDR1 SGHRS and CDR2 YFSETQ. The CDR3 length is 14 residues. The CDR3 nucleotides read TGCGCCAGCAGCATTGGCAGGGGGCTATATGGCTACACCTTC. Translated: CASSIGRGLYGYTF.

The chain has TRBV6-6 and TRBJ1-3, with D possibly matching TRBD1 (5 bases). Germline V gene lookup returns CDR1 MNHNY and CDR2 SVGAGI (reference sequence). Trimming removed 6 bases from V and 4 bases from J, with 7 bases in between. The CDR3 runs 12 residues. CDR3 coding DNA: TGTGCCAGCAGGGGGCCCGGAAACACCATATATTTT. Translation gives CASRGPGNTIYF.

This chain connects TRBV7-2 to TRBJ1-2; no clear D gene. Trimming removed 2 bases at V and 5 bases at J, with 21 bases between. The CDR3 loop spans 17 amino acids. The V gene's germline CDR1 is SGHTA and CDR2 FQGNSA. Here the CDR3 reads CASSLSGREARAYGYTF. CDR3 nucleotides: TGTGCCAGCAGCTTAAGTGGGAGAGAAGCAAGGGCATATGGCTACACCTTC.

The chain carries TRBV2 and TRBJ1-1; TRBD1 aligns across 10 bases. This CDR3 contains 13 residues. With 8 bases clipped from V and 4 bases from J, the junction kept 4 bases outside the gene matches. CDR1 is SNHLY and CDR2 is FYNNEI in the germline V gene. The CDR3 coding sequence is TGTGCCAGCCGGAGGACAGGGGGCACTGAAGCTTTCTTT. Amino acids: CASRRTGGTEAFF.

This sequence joins TRBV5-4 and TRBJ2-3; D is unclear. With 2 bases removed from V and 7 bases from J, the gap between germline ends came to 17 bases. This CDR3 spans 15 amino acids. CDR1 and CDR2 (germline): SGHNT, YYREEE (reference sequence). In DNA, the CDR3 is TGTGCCAGCAGCTTTTCCGGGTCCGGTCCCAATACGCAGTATTTT. This codes for CASSFSGSGPNTQYF.

The chain has TRBV4-1 and TRBJ2-3; 12 bases line up with TRBD2. The CDR3 has 17 residues. With V trimmed by 4 bases and J by 4 bases, 9 bases remained unmatched. Germline V gene data show CDR1 as MGHRA and CDR2 as YSYEKL. The CDR3 DNA reads as TGCGCCAGCAGCCGAACTAGCGGGGGGAGGTCTGCAGATACGCAGTATTTT. Its translation: CASSRTSGGRSADTQYF.

The chain joins TRBV5-1 to TRBJ1-1, with a tentative D call TRBD1 (5 bases). The CDR3 runs 14 residues. Trimming left V 3 bases short and J 7 bases short, with 16 bases between. Germline values: CDR1 SGHRS, CDR2 YFSETQ. Here the CDR3 DNA reads TGCGCCAGCAGCTCGGACCCGGGACTCCTTGAAGCTTTCTTT. This gives the protein CASSSDPGLLEAFF.

The chain employs TRBV18 and TRBJ2-2; tentatively, D is TRBD1 (6 bases). V lost 3 bases and J lost 5, with 16 bases in between. From germline, CDR1 is KGHSH and CDR2 LQKENI. CDR3 length: 16 residues. The CDR3 reads CASSPGHGRSTGELFF. CDR3 sequence (DNA): TGTGCCAGCTCACCGGGACATGGACGTTCGACCGGGGAGCTGTTTTTT.

Only one count was recorded for this clone. J is TRBJ1-3 and V is TRBV18; 8 positions agree with TRBD1. Germline CDR1 is KGHSH and CDR2 is LQKENI. This CDR3 is built from 16 residues. J gave up 2 bases and V 3 bases, and 6 bases lay outside the gene matches. The CDR3 is CASSPLGQGPGNTIYF. The CDR3 DNA reads TGTGCCAGCTCACCCCTCGGACAGGGTCCTGGAAACACCATATATTTT.

The CDR3 region is CASSVRDRFVETQYF. In DNA, the CDR3 is TGTGCCAGCAGCGTGCGGGACAGATTCGTCGAGACCCAGTACTTC. This chain uses TRBV5-6 with TRBJ2-5; D is possibly TRBD1 (7 bases). Trimming stripped 4 bases from V and 5 bases from J, with 18 bases between. CDR1 and CDR2 from the germline V gene are SGHDT and YYEEEE. This CDR3 is built from 15 residues.

The CDR3 sequence: CATSDPYPLQGSTDTQYF. CDR3 coding DNA: TGTGCCACCAGTGACCCCTACCCCCTCCAGGGGAGCACAGATACGCAGTATTTT. The chain couples TRBV24-1 to TRBJ2-3, with D perhaps matching TRBD1 (6 bases). Deletions cut 4 bases from V and 0 bases from J, with 19 bases between. The CDR3 covers 18 residues. Per germline, CDR1 KGHDR and CDR2 SFDVKD.

The gene calls are TRBV20-1 and TRBJ1-2; TRBD1 might be the D (5 bases). The germline V gene has CDR1 DFQATT and CDR2 SNEGSKA (reference sequence). The length of the CDR3 is 11 residues. The CDR3 loop reads CNWSGSYGYTF. CDR3 DNA: TGCAACTGGTCAGGGTCCTATGGCTACACCTTC.

This chain uses TRBV5-1 with TRBJ2-3; weak D call: TRBD1 (6 bases). CDR1 and CDR2 (germline): SGHRS, YFSETQ. V lost 2 bases, J lost 4 bases, and 11 bases lay in between. This CDR3 is 14 amino acids long. CDR3 nucleotide sequence: TGCGCCAGCAGCTTCCAACAGGGACCAGATACGCAGTATTTT. Translated: CASSFQQGPDTQYF.

In its sample, this clone was seen a few times. The genes are TRBV5-1 and TRBJ1-6, with D possibly being TRBD1 (6 bases). The ends were cut back, 5 bases at V and 5 bases at J, with 23 bases in the middle. From germline, CDR1 is SGHRS and CDR2 YFSETQ. The CDR3 consists of 18 residues. The CDR3 sequence: CASSPIVVWQGNNSPLHF. The CDR3 region has the DNA TGCGCCAGCAGTCCGATTGTGGTATGGCAGGGGAATAATTCACCCCTCCACTTT.

V usage is TRBV15 and J usage is TRBJ2-7, with 11 bases lining up with TRBD1. The CDR3 loop spans 15 amino acids. From germline, CDR1 is LNHNV and CDR2 YYDKDF (reference sequence). The J segment lost 2 bases and the V segment lost 5 bases, leaving 5 bases of the junction unmatched. The CDR3 protein is CATSDRDRGTYEQYF. CDR3 sequence (DNA): TGTGCCACCAGCGACCGGGACAGGGGGACCTACGAGCAGTACTTC.

The chain is built from TRBV27 and TRBJ1-1; unclear D gene. This CDR3 is 13 amino acids long. V lost 6 bases and J lost 4, with 12 bases in between. Germline V gene lookup returns CDR1 MNHEY and CDR2 SMNVEV (reference sequence). DNA for the CDR3: TGTGCCAGCAGCTTCGGGGTAGGCACTGAAGCTTTCTTT. Amino acid sequence: CASSFGVGTEAFF.